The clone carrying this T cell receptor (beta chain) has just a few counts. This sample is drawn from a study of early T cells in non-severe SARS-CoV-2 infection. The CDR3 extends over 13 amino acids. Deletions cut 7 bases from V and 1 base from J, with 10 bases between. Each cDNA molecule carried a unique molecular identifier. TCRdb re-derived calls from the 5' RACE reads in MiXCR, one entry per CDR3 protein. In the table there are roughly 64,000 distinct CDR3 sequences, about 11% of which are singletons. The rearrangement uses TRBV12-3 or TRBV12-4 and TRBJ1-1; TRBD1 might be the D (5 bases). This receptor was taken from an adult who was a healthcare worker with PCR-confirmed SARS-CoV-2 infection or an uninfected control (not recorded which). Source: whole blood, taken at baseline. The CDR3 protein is CASTATANTEAFF. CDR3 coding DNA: TGTGCCAGCACCGCGACAGCGAACACTGAAGCTTTCTTT.